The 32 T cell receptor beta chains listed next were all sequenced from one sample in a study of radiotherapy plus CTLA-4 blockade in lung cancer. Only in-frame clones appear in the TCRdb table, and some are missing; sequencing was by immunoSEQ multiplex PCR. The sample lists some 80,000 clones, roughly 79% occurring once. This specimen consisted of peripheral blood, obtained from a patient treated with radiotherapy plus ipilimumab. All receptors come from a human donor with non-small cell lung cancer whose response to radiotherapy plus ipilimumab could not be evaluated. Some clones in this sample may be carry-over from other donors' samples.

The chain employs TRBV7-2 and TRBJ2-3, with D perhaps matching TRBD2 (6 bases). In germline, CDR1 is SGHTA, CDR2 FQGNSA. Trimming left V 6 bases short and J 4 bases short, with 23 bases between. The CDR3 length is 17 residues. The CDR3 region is CASSPAPRWRVPDTQYF. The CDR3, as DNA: TGTGCCAGCAGTCCGGCGCCTAGATGGAGGGTGCCAGATACGCAGTATTTT.

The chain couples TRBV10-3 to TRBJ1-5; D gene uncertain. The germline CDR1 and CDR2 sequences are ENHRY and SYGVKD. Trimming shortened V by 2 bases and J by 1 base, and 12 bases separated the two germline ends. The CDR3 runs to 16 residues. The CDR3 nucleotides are TGTGCCATCAGTGAGCAATCCCCGGAGAGCAATCAGCCCCAGCATTTT. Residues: CAISEQSPESNQPQHF.

The CDR3 region has the DNA TGTGCCAGCAGCTCCGGACTAGCGGGGAACAATGAGCAGTTCTTC. Translating it yields CASSSGLAGNNEQFF. This sequence joins TRBV7-6 and TRBJ2-1; 12 bases match TRBD2. The trim removed 4 bases at V and 5 bases at J, leaving 3 bases unmatched. The CDR3 has 15 residues. The germline V gene has CDR1 SGHVS and CDR2 FNYEAQ.

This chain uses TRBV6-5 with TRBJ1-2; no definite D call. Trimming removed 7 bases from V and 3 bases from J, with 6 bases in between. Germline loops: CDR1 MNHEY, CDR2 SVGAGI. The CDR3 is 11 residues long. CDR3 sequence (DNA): TGTGCCAGCACCCCGGACTATGGCTACACCTTC. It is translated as CASTPDYGYTF.

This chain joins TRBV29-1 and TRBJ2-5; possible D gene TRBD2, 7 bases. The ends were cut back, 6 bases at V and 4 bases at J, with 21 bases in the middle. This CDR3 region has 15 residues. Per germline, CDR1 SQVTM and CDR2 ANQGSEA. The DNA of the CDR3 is TGCAGCGTACCCAGAGGGGGGGGCTTGGGAGAGACCCAGTACTTC. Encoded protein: CSVPRGGGLGETQYF.

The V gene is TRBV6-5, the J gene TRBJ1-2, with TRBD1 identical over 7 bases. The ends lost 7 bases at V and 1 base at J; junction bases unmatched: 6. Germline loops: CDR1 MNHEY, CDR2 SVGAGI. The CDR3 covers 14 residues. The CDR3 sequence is CASNRDRRNYGYTF. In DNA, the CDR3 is TGTGCCAGCAACCGGGACAGACGTAACTATGGCTACACCTTC.

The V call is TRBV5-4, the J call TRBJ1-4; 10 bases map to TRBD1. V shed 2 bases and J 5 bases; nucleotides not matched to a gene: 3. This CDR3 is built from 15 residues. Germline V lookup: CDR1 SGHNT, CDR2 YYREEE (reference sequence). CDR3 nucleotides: TGTGCCAGCAGCTTTCCGGGACAGGGGAATGAAAAACTGTTTTTT. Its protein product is CASSFPGQGNEKLFF.

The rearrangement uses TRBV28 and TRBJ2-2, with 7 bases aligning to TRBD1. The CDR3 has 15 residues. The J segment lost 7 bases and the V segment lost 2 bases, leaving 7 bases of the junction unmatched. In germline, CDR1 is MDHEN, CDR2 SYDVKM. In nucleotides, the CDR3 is TGTGCCAGCAGTTTACTCCCACGGACAGGCGGGGAGCTGTTTTTT. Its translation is CASSLLPRTGGELFF.

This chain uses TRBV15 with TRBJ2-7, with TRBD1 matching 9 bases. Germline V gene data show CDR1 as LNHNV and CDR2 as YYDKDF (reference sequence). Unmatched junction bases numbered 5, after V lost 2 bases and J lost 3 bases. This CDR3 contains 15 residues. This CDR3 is CATSRSGQGLYEQYF. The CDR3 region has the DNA TGTGCCACCAGCAGATCGGGACAGGGTCTCTACGAGCAGTACTTC.

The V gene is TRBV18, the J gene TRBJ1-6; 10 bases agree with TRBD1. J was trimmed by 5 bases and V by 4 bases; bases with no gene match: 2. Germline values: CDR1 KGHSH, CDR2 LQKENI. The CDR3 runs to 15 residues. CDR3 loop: CASSLGTGDNSPLHF. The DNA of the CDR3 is TGTGCCAGCTCACTGGGGACAGGGGATAATTCACCCCTCCACTTT.

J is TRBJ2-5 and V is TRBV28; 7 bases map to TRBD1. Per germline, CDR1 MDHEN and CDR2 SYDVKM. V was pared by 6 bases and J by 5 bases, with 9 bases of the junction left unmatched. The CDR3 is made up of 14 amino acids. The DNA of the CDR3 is TGTGCCAGCAGCCGACAGGGTTTATTGGAGACCCAGTACTTC. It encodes CASSRQGLLETQYF.

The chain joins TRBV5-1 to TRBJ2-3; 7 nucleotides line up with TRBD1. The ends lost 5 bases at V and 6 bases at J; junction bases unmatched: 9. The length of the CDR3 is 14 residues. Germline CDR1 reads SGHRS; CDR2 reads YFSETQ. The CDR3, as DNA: TGCGCCAGCAGTTTGCAGGGGGTAGTGGATACGCAGTATTTT. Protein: CASSLQGVVDTQYF.

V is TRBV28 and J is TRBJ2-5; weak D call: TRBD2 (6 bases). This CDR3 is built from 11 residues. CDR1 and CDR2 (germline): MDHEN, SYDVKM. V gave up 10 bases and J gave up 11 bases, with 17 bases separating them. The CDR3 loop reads CATTTWGEQYF. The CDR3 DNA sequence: TGTGCCACCACGACTTGGGGGGAGCAGTACTTC.

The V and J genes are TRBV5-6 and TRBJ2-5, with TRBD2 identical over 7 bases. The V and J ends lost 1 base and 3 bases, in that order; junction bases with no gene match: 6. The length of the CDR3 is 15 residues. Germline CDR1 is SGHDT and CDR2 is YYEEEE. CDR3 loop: CASSLSSAGEETQYF. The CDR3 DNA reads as TGTGCCAGCAGCTTGTCTTCGGCGGGGGAAGAGACCCAGTACTTC.

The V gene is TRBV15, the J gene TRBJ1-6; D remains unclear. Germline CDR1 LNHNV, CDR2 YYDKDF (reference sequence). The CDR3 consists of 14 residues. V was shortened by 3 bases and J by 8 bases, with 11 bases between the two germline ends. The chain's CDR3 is CATSSGSLYSPLHF. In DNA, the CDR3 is TGTGCCACCAGCAGCGGGTCCCTTTATTCACCCCTCCACTTT.

The DNA of the CDR3 is TGTGCCAGTAGGGAACAGGGTAGGGGTTACACTGAAGCTTTCTTT. It specifies CASREQGRGYTEAFF. The gene calls are TRBV19 and TRBJ1-1; weak D call: TRBD1 (6 bases). There are 15 residues in the CDR3. Germline loops: CDR1 LNHDA, CDR2 SQIVND (reference sequence). The germline V and J ends were trimmed by 6 bases and 3 bases, with 17 bases remaining between them.

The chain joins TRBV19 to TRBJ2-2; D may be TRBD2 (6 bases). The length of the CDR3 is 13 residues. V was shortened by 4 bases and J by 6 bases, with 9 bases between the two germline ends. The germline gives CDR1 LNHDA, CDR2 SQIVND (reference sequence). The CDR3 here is CASSTPGAGELFF. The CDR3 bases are TGTGCCAGTAGTACCCCGGGGGCCGGGGAGCTGTTTTTT.

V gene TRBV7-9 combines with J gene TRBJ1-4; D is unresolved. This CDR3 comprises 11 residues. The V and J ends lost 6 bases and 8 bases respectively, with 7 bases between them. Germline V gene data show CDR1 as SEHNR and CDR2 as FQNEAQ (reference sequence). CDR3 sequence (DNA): TGTGCCAGCAGTCCCGGGGAAAAACTGTTTTTT. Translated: CASSPGEKLFF.

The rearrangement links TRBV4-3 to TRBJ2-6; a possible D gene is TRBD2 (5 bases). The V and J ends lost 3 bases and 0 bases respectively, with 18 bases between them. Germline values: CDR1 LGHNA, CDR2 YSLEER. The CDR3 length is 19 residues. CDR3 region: CASSQAVGEGFSGANVLTF. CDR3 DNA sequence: TGCGCCAGCAGCCAGGCCGTGGGAGAGGGATTCTCTGGGGCCAACGTCCTGACTTTC.

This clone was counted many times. The chain's CDR3 is CASSPRTGGNYGYTF. CDR3 bases: TGTGCCAGCAGCCCTCGGACAGGAGGTAACTATGGCTACACCTTC. This rearrangement joins TRBV9 to TRBJ1-2, with 7 bases lining up with TRBD1. Germline CDR1 and CDR2: SGDLS and YYNGEE. V lost 4 bases to trimming and J lost 1 base; unmatched junction nucleotides: 7. There are 15 residues in the CDR3.

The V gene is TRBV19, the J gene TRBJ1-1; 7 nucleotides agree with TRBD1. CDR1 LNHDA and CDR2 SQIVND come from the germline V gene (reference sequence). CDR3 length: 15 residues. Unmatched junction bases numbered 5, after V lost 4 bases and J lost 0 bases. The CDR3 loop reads CASSTSDRMNTEAFF. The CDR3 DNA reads TGTGCCAGTAGTACCTCGGACAGGATGAACACTGAAGCTTTCTTT. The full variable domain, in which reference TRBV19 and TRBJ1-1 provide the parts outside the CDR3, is DGGITQSPKYLFRKEGQNVTLSCEQNLNHDAMYWYRQDPGQGLRLIYYSQIVNDFQKGDIAEGYSVSREKKESFPLTVTSAQKNPTAFYLCASSTSDRMNTEAFFGQGTRLTVV.

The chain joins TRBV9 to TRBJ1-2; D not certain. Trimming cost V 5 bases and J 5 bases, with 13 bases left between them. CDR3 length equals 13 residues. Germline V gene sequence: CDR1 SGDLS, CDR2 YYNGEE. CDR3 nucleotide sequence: TGTGCCAGCAGACCTTCCGGGGAGTATGGCTACACCTTC. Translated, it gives CASRPSGEYGYTF.

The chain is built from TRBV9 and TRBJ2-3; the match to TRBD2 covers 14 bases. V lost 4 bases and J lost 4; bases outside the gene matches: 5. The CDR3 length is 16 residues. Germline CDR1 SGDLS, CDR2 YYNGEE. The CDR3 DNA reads TGTGCCAGCAGCCCGGGACTAGCGGGGGACCCAGATACGCAGTATTTT. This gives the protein CASSPGLAGDPDTQYF.

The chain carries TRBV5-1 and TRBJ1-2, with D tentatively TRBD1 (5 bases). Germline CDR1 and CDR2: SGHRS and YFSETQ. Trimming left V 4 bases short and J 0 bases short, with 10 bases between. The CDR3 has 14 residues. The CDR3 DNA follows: TGCGCCAGCAGCCTTGAGACAGCTAACTATGGCTACACCTTC. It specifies CASSLETANYGYTF.

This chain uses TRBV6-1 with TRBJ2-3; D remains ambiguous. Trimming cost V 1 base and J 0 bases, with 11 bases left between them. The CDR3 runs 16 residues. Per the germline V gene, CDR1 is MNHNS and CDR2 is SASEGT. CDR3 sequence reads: CASSEDAVYSTDTQYF. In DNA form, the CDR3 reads TGTGCCAGCAGTGAAGACGCGGTCTACAGCACAGATACGCAGTATTTT.

The DNA of the CDR3 is TGTGCCAGCTCACCGGGCGCAGGGGGAGACACCATATATTTT. Translating it yields CASSPGAGGDTIYF. This chain connects TRBV18 to TRBJ1-3; 7 nucleotides line up with TRBD1. Germline CDR1 reads KGHSH; CDR2 reads LQKENI. This CDR3 has 14 amino acids. Trimming cost V 3 bases and J 8 bases; bases outside gene matches: 7.

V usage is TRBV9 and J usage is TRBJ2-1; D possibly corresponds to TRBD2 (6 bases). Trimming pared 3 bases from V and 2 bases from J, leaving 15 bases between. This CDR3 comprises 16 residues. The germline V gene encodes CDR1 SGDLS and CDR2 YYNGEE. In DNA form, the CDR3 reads TGTGCCAGCAGCGCCCCGGGGGTAGCCACCTACAATGAGCAGTTCTTC. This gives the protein CASSAPGVATYNEQFF.

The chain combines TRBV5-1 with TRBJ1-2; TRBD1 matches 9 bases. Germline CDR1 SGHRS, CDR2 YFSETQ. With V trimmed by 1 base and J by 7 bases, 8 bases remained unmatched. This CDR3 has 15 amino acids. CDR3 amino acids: CASSLSQGAPSGYTF. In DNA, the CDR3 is TGCGCCAGCAGCTTGTCACAGGGGGCGCCGAGTGGCTACACCTTC. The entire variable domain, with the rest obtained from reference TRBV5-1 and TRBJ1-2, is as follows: KAGVTQTPRYLIKTRGQQVTLSCSPISGHRSVSWYQQTPGQGLQFLFEYFSETQRNKGNFPGRFSGRQFSNSRSEMNVSTLELGDSALYLCASSLSQGAPSGYTFGSGTRLTVV.

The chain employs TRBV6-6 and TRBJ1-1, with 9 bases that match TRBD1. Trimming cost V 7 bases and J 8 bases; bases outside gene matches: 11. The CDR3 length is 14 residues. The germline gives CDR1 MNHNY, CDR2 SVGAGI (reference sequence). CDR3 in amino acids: CASKDRGAGREAFF. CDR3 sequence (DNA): TGTGCCAGCAAAGACAGGGGGGCCGGAAGGGAAGCTTTCTTT.

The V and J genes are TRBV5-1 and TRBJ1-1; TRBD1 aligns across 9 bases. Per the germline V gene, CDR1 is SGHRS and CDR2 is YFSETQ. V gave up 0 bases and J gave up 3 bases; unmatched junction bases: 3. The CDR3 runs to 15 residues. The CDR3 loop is CASSLDRGRHTEAFF. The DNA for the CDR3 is TGCGCCAGCAGCTTGGACAGGGGGCGGCACACTGAAGCTTTCTTT.

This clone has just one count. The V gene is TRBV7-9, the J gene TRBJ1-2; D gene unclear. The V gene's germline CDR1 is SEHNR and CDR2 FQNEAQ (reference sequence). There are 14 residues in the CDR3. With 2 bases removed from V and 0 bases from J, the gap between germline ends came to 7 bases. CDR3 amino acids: CASSLPVPNYGYTF. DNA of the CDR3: TGTGCCAGCAGCTTACCTGTCCCTAACTATGGCTACACCTTC. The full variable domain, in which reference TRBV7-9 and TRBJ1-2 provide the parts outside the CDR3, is DTGVSQNPRHKITKRGQNVTFRCDPISEHNRLYWYRQTLGQGPEFLTYFQNEAQLEKSRLLSDRFSAERPKGSFSTLEIQRTEQGDSAMYLCASSLPVPNYGYTFGSGTRLTVV.

The CDR3 loop is CASSEASRGNTEAFF. The CDR3 DNA follows: TGTGCCAGCAGTGAAGCAAGCAGGGGGAACACTGAAGCTTTCTTT. The chain employs TRBV2 and TRBJ1-1; D might be TRBD1 (6 bases). This CDR3 spans 15 amino acids. V lost 0 bases and J 1 base, leaving 9 bases between the germline ends. Germline V gene lookup returns CDR1 SNHLY and CDR2 FYNNEI.